These 14 T cell receptor beta chains came from one sample sequenced in a study of T cells expressing NK-cell markers. From the 5' RACE reads, TCRdb lists one entry per CDR3 protein and no DNA. This sample's table reports 300,000 to 450,000 distinct CDR3 sequences. Sequencing was performed on blood T cells: a sorted CD56 or NKG2C T cell subset, CD4+ or CD8+ T cells, or bulk PBMC T cells (not recorded which). The receptors shown here come from a man aged 18-75 years in good health.

The chain links TRBV27 to TRBJ2-7; TCRdb designates TRBD1, a call that cannot be tested without DNA. Germline V gene data show CDR1 as MNHEY and CDR2 as SMNVEV (reference sequence). The CDR3 extends over 12 amino acids. The CDR3: CASSPDRGEQYF.

V gene TRBV11-2 combines with J gene TRBJ2-3; TCRdb outputs TRBD2, but without DNA this stays unchecked. The CDR3 runs 15 residues. From germline, CDR1 is SGHAT and CDR2 FQNNGV. The CDR3 sequence: CASSFERRRTDTQYF.

The chain uses TRBV5-1 and TRBJ1-1; TCRdb names TRBD1, which stays unverified in the absence of DNA. This CDR3 contains 16 residues. Germline lookup yields CDR1 SGHRS and CDR2 YFSETQ. This CDR3 is CASSLELTGMNTEAFF.

The J gene is TRBJ2-2, the V gene TRBV5-1. Germline-derived CDR1 and CDR2 are SGHRS and YFSETQ. This CDR3 has 13 residues. Here the CDR3 reads CASSSTYGGELFF.

The chain is built from TRBV6-1 and TRBJ1-2. The CDR3 sequence is 13 residues long. Per germline, CDR1 MNHNS and CDR2 SASEGT. The CDR3 sequence is CASSEERPKGYTF.

The V and J genes are TRBV2 and TRBJ1-1; absent DNA, TCRdb's TRBD1 call cannot be checked. CDR3 length: 15 amino acids. The germline V gene encodes CDR1 SNHLY and CDR2 FYNNEI. This CDR3 reads CASSDAGAGNTEAFF.

The J gene is TRBJ2-7, the V gene TRBV12-3 or TRBV12-4; TCRdb lists TRBD1, though no DNA is available to test this call. The length of the CDR3 is 17 residues. This CDR3 is CASSSSRGGNFYNEQYF.

The chain employs TRBV10-3 and TRBJ2-3; TCRdb indicates TRBD2, and absent DNA this call remains unverified. The CDR3 consists of 15 residues. The germline CDR1 and CDR2 sequences are ENHRY and SYGVKD. Here the CDR3 reads CAIAGRGGSTDTQYF.

The J gene is TRBJ2-1, the V gene TRBV12-3 or TRBV12-4; TCRdb's D call of TRBD1 is untestable without DNA. The CDR3 has 17 residues. CDR3 amino acids: CASSPSSGQGRVNEQFF.

CDR3 amino acids: CATGTRGETQYF. The genes are TRBV2 and TRBJ2-5; TCRdb lists TRBD2, though no DNA is available to test this call. This CDR3 contains 12 residues. CDR1 SNHLY and CDR2 FYNNEI come from the germline V gene.

The rearrangement links TRBV10-3 to TRBJ2-3; absent DNA, TCRdb's TRBD2 call cannot be checked. CDR3 length: 15 amino acids. Germline V lookup: CDR1 ENHRY, CDR2 SYGVKD. CDR3 amino acids: CAINPGYPLLDTQYF.

CDR3 amino acids: CASSLIWQGAYEQYF. V usage is TRBV27 and J usage is TRBJ2-7; the TCRdb D gene call, TRBD1, has no DNA to confirm it. The germline CDR1 and CDR2 sequences are MNHEY and SMNVEV (reference sequence). There are 15 residues in the CDR3.

The chain recombines TRBV7-2 with TRBJ1-6. Germline V CDR1 and CDR2: SGHTA, FQGNSA. The CDR3 length is 16 residues. CDR3 sequence reads: CASSPYVSSYNSPLHF.

V gene TRBV6-5 combines with J gene TRBJ1-1. Germline values: CDR1 MNHEY, CDR2 SVGAGI. The length of the CDR3 is 14 residues. The CDR3 sequence is CASSYPGSVPEAFF.